A single sample is the source of the 23 T cell receptor beta chains below, sequenced in a study of T cell repertoires in cytomegalovirus infection. These TCRs are of unknown antigen specificity. One entry per CDR3 protein, called by TCRdb with MiXCR from the reads. The sample has some 940,000 distinct CDR3 sequences; around 29% are singletons. The sample in question was cultured CD8+ T cells from PBMCs, obtained from culture after CMV antigen stimulation. Receptor source: a human donor in good health (CMV status not recorded). Some clones in this sample may be carry-over from other donors' samples.

The CDR3: CASRRGHSYNEQFF. For the CDR3, the DNA is TGTGCCAGTAGAAGAGGGCATTCCTACAATGAGCAGTTCTTC. The chain joins TRBV19 to TRBJ2-1; possibly TRBD2 for D (5 bases). The CDR3 runs to 14 residues. V lost 6 bases, J lost 1 base, and 10 bases lay in between. Germline CDR1 reads LNHDA; CDR2 reads SQIVND (reference sequence).

This chain connects TRBV24-1 to TRBJ2-2; TRBD1 aligns across 8 bases. This CDR3 region has 17 residues. Germline V lookup: CDR1 KGHDR, CDR2 SFDVKD. Germline trimming cut 1 base from V and 1 base from J; bases unmatched to any gene: 4. CDR3 in DNA: TGTGCCACCAGTGATTTCTTACAGGGGGAGAACACCGGGGAGCTGTTTTTT. It is translated as CATSDFLQGENTGELFF.

The chain's CDR3 is CASSEESVMNTEAFF. The CDR3 region has the DNA TGTGCCAGCAGTGAGGAATCGGTCATGAACACTGAAGCTTTCTTT. The chain uses TRBV6-1 and TRBJ1-1; D is ambiguous. The CDR3 loop spans 15 amino acids. Germline CDR1 MNHNS, CDR2 SASEGT. The germline V and J ends were trimmed by 3 bases and 0 bases, with 11 bases remaining between them.

This chain uses TRBV25-1 with TRBJ2-5; possibly TRBD1 for D (6 bases). CDR3 length: 14 amino acids. V lost 3 bases to trimming and J lost 2 bases, with 10 bases between them. CDR1 is MGHDK, CDR2 SYGVNS, per germline. The CDR3 reads CASSEWGQQETQYF. The CDR3, as DNA: TGTGCCAGCAGTGAGTGGGGGCAGCAAGAGACCCAGTACTTC.

This sequence joins TRBV28 and TRBJ2-3; 15 nucleotides agree with TRBD2. The J segment lost 0 bases and the V segment lost 2 bases, leaving 9 bases of the junction unmatched. This CDR3 is built from 20 residues. CDR1 and CDR2 from the germline V gene are MDHEN and SYDVKM. CDR3 DNA: TGTGCCAGCAGTTTACGTCCGGGACTAGCGGGGGGCCTTAGCACAGATACGCAGTATTTT. Translation gives CASSLRPGLAGGLSTDTQYF.

This clonotype was recorded many times. The gene calls are TRBV7-9 and TRBJ2-5; no reliable D call. Trimming left V 1 base short and J 0 bases short, with 12 bases between. In germline, CDR1 is SEHNR, CDR2 FQNEAQ (reference sequence). The CDR3 extends over 16 amino acids. This CDR3 is CASSLDTTMYQETQYF. In DNA, the CDR3 is TGTGCCAGCAGCTTAGACACTACAATGTACCAAGAGACCCAGTACTTC.

The rearrangement joins TRBV19 to TRBJ1-1, with D perhaps matching TRBD1 (6 bases). The CDR3 length is 14 residues. From germline, CDR1 is LNHDA and CDR2 SQIVND (reference sequence). Trimming removed 8 bases at V and 1 base at J, with 14 bases between. This chain's CDR3 is CASEGSGANTEAFF. CDR3 bases: TGTGCCAGTGAGGGTTCGGGGGCGAACACTGAAGCTTTCTTT.

CDR3 in amino acids: CASSIAGQGNTEAFF. As DNA, the CDR3 is TGTGCCAGTAGTATAGCGGGACAGGGGAACACTGAAGCTTTCTTT. The V gene is TRBV19, the J gene TRBJ1-1, with 9 bases aligning to TRBD1. CDR3 length: 15 amino acids. V was pared by 1 base and J by 1 base, with 1 base of the junction left unmatched. Germline V lookup: CDR1 LNHDA, CDR2 SQIVND (reference sequence).

This rearrangement joins TRBV20-1 to TRBJ2-5; D possibly uses TRBD1 or TRBD2 (6 bases each). CDR1 DFQATT and CDR2 SNEGSKA come from the germline V gene (reference sequence). The CDR3 is made up of 13 amino acids. Trimming took 3 bases from V and 3 from J, leaving 11 bases between them. CDR3 DNA sequence: TGCAGTGCTAGTGGGGGGCTGGAAGAGACCCAGTACTTC. Protein product: CSASGGLEETQYF.

The J gene is TRBJ2-7, the V gene TRBV10-3; possible D gene TRBD1, 6 bases. The CDR3 has 16 residues. Germline lookup yields CDR1 ENHRY and CDR2 SYGVKD. V was cut by 3 bases and J by 2 bases, with 17 bases left in between. Here the CDR3 reads CAISDPSTGHTYEQYF. Written as DNA, the CDR3 is TGTGCCATCAGTGATCCCTCGACAGGCCATACCTACGAGCAGTACTTC.

The CDR3 region has the DNA TGTGCCAGCAGTTGGTGGGGCCAACTCGAGCAGTACTTC. Its protein is CASSWWGQLEQYF. The genes are TRBV12-3 or TRBV12-4 and TRBJ2-7, with D possibly matching TRBD1 (5 bases). Trimming left V 4 bases short and J 6 bases short, with 13 bases between. The CDR3 is 13 amino acids.

This clonotype was picked up many times. The rearrangement joins TRBV12-3 or TRBV12-4 to TRBJ1-1; D gene ambiguous. Between the trimmed V and J ends, which lost 1 base and 0 bases, there was a span of 9 bases. The length of the CDR3 is 15 residues. The CDR3 DNA is TGTGCCAGCAGTTTAGACGGCGGAATGAACACTGAAGCTTTCTTT. Its translation is CASSLDGGMNTEAFF.

The rearrangement uses TRBV20-1 and TRBJ2-7, with D tentatively TRBD2 (6 bases). V lost 4 bases and J lost 1, with 11 bases in between. The CDR3 sequence is 13 residues long. Germline CDR1 reads DFQATT; CDR2 reads SNEGSKA (reference sequence). The chain's CDR3 is CSATGGESYEQYV. CDR3 bases: TGCAGTGCTACGGGCGGGGAGTCCTACGAGCAGTACGTC.

This clonotype has a handful of counts. This chain joins TRBV5-1 and TRBJ2-1; 8 nucleotides line up with TRBD2. CDR1 and CDR2 (germline): SGHRS, YFSETQ. With V trimmed by 7 bases and J by 9 bases, 12 bases remained unmatched. The CDR3 length is 14 residues. CDR3 in DNA: TGCGCCAGCGGTCGGGAAGCGGGGGTAGTTGAGCAGTTCTTC. Protein sequence: CASGREAGVVEQFF.

The chain combines TRBV7-6 with TRBJ1-5, with D uncertain. CDR1 and CDR2 from the germline V gene are SGHVS and FNYEAQ. The CDR3 has 15 residues. Trimming pared 1 base from V and 5 bases from J, leaving 12 bases between. The chain's CDR3 is CASSLVEAADQPQHF. DNA for the CDR3: TGTGCCAGCAGCTTAGTTGAGGCAGCCGATCAGCCCCAGCATTTT.

This clonotype was seen more than once but under ten times. The rearrangement uses TRBV6-2 or TRBV6-3 and TRBJ2-1; no clear D. CDR3 size: 12 residues. V was pared by 10 bases and J by 6 bases, with 13 bases between. The germline CDR1 and CDR2 sequences are MNHEY and SVGEGT. CDR3 amino acids: CATWGRGNEQFF. Written as DNA, the CDR3 is TGTGCCACATGGGGTAGAGGCAATGAGCAGTTCTTC.

The gene calls are TRBV7-9 and TRBJ2-7, with unresolved D. This CDR3 spans 13 amino acids. In germline, CDR1 is SEHNR, CDR2 FQNEAQ (reference sequence). Trimming pared 5 bases from V and 5 bases from J, leaving 13 bases between. The CDR3 region is CASSPDATNEQYV. The DNA of the CDR3 is TGTGCCAGCAGCCCAGACGCCACTAACGAGCAGTACGTC.

This chain links TRBV15 with TRBJ2-3, with D possibly being TRBD1 (5 bases). Germline lookup yields CDR1 LNHNV and CDR2 YYDKDF (reference sequence). Trimming removed 3 bases at V and 4 bases at J, with 14 bases between. The CDR3 extends over 15 amino acids. CDR3 DNA: TGTGCCACCAGCAGTGGAAGGGCAGGGTCAGATACGCAGTATTTT. Residues: CATSSGRAGSDTQYF.

This clonotype was found many times. The chain uses TRBV7-2 and TRBJ2-3; D is unclear. Germline CDR1 and CDR2: SGHTA and FQGNSA. Trimming pared 5 bases from V and 4 bases from J, leaving 13 bases between. There are 14 residues in the CDR3. CDR3 sequence (DNA): TGTGCCAGCAGCGATGGTCGTGTCGCAGATACGCAGTATTTT. Translating gives CASSDGRVADTQYF.

This clonotype was counted a few times. This chain links TRBV27 with TRBJ2-1, with TRBD2 matching over 13 bases. The CDR3 consists of 15 residues. Losses at the gene ends were 6 bases for V and 6 bases for J; bases not matched to a gene: 5. From germline, CDR1 is MNHEY and CDR2 SMNVEV (reference sequence). CDR3 DNA: TGTGCCAGCAGCGACGGGACTAGCGGGGTCAATGAGCAGTTCTTC. Translation: CASSDGTSGVNEQFF.

The rearrangement links TRBV7-3 to TRBJ2-1; TRBD2 agrees at 10 bases. V gave up 9 bases and J gave up 8 bases; unmatched junction bases: 19. The CDR3 sequence is 17 residues long. Germline V gives CDR1 SGHTA, CDR2 FQGTGA. The CDR3 sequence: CARSPQGISGGLYEQFF. CDR3 sequence (DNA): TGTGCCAGAAGCCCACAAGGGATTAGCGGGGGGTTGTATGAGCAGTTCTTC.

In this sample, this clonotype turned up many times. This rearrangement joins TRBV7-4 to TRBJ2-1; TRBD1 might be the D (6 bases). The ends were cut back, 4 bases at V and 6 bases at J, with 16 bases in the middle. Looked up from germline, CDR1 is SGHVT and CDR2 is SQSDAQ. The CDR3 totals 15 residues. The CDR3 nucleotides read TGTGCCAGCAGCTCGGGACAAAAGTGGGGCAATGAGCAGTTCTTC. Amino acid sequence: CASSSGQKWGNEQFF.

This clonotype has a count of ten or more. The rearrangement links TRBV7-9 to TRBJ1-5; 11 bases line up with TRBD1. The V and J ends lost 3 bases and 4 bases, in that order; junction bases with no gene match: 2. From germline, CDR1 is SEHNR and CDR2 FQNEAQ (reference sequence). This CDR3 region has 15 residues. The CDR3 region has the DNA TGTGCCAGCAGCTTGGGACAGGGGGTTAATCAGCCCCAGCATTTT. Translation: CASSLGQGVNQPQHF.